The entry below describes one T cell receptor beta chain. Patients with Susac syndrome met diagnostic criteria defined recently for definite or probable disease. Random-hexamer reverse transcription was applied to roughly 0.5 to 1 ug RNA. From the immunoSEQ multiplex PCR reads, TCRdb called clonotypes with MiXCR, one entry per CDR3 protein. This sample yields under 200,000 distinct CDR3 sequences, of which more than 90% are seen a single time; around 0.092% belongs to the top ten. V was shortened by 0 bases and J by 4 bases, with 19 bases between the two germline ends. This CDR3 has 17 residues. The data are from a study of CD8 T cells in Susac syndrome.

This clonotype was obtained from a human donor with Susac syndrome. V is TRBV12-3 or TRBV12-4 and J is TRBJ2-7; D might be TRBD1 (6 bases). Material: CD4+ T cells from PBMCs. CDR3 sequence (DNA): TGTGCCAGCAGTTTAGCGCTAAATGCAGGGGTTAATTACGAGCAGTACTTC. This translates into CASSLALNAGVNYEQYF.